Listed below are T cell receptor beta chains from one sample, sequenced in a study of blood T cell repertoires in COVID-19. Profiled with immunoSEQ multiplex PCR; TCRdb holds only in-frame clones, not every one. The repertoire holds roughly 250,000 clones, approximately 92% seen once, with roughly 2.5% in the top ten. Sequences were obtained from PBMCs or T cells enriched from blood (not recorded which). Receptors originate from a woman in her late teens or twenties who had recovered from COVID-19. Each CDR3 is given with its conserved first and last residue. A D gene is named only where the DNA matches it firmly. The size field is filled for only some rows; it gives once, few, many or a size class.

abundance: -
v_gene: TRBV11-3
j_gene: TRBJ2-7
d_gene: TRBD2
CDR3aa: CASSRGGRSSYEQYF
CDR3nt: TGTGCCAGCAGCCGGGGGGGCAGGAGCTCCTACGAGCAGTACTTC

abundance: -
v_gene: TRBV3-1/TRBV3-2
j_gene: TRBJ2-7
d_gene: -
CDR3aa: CASRGSPSSSYEQYF
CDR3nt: TGTGCCAGCAGGGGTAGCCCATCCTCCTCCTACGAGCAGTACTTC

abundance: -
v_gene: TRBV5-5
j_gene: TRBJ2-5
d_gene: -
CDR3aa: CASSLPFQETQYF
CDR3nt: TGTGCCAGCAGCTTGCCCTTCCAAGAGACCCAGTACTTC

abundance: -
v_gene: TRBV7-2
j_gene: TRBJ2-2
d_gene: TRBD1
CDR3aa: CASSNTDRAGELFF
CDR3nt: TGTGCCAGCAGCAATACGGACAGGGCCGGGGAGCTGTTTTTT

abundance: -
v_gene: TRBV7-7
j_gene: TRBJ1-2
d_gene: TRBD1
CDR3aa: CASSQMDRGQSGGYTF
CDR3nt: TGTGCTAGCAGCCAAATGGACAGGGGGCAGTCTGGTGGCTACACCTTC

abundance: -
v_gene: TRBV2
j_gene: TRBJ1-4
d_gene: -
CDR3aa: CASSDRGVVEKLFF
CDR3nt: TGTGCCAGCAGTGACCGGGGAGTTGTTGAAAAACTGTTTTTT

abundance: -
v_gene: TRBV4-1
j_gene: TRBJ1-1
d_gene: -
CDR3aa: CASSQSITEAFF
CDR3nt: TGCGCCAGCAGCCAATCCATCACTGAAGCTTTCTTT

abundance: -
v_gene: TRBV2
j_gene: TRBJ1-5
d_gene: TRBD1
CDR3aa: CASTTGQVRNQPQHF
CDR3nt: TGTGCCAGCACCACCGGACAGGTACGCAATCAGCCCCAGCATTTT

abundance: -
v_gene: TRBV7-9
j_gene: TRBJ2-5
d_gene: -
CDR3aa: CASSLTVPEETQYF
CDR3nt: TGTGCCAGCAGCCTGACAGTACCCGAAGAGACCCAGTACTTC

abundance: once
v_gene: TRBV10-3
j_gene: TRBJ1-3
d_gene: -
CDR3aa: CATHEAGNTIYF
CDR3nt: TGTGCCACGCATGAGGCTGGAAACACCATATATTTT

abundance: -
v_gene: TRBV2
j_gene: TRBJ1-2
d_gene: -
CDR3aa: CASREAVLGGYTF
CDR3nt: TGTGCCAGCCGAGAGGCCGTCCTAGGTGGCTACACCTTC

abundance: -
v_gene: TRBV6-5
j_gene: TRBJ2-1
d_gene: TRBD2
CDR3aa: CASSYLAGAGNEQFF
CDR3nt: TGTGCCAGCAGTTATTTAGCGGGGGCCGGGAATGAGCAGTTCTTC

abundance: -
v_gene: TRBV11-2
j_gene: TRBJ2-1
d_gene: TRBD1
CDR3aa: CASTTGQGGNEQFF
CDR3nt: TGTGCCAGCACCACGGGACAGGGCGGCAATGAGCAGTTCTTC

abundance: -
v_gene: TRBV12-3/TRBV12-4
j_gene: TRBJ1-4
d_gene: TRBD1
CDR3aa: CASSGTGVEKLFF
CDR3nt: TGTGCCAGCAGTGGGACAGGGGTTGAAAAACTGTTTTTT

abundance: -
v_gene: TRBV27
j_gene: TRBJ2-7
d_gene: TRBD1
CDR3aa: CASSQGTAEQYF
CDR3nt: TGTGCCAGCAGCCAAGGGACAGCCGAGCAGTACTTC

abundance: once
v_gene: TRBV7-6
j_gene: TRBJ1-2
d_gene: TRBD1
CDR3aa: CASSFSSGGADGYTF
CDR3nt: TGTGCCAGCAGCTTTTCCTCAGGGGGAGCGGATGGCTACACCTTC

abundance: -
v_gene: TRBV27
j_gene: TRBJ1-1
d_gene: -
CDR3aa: CASSFRGSNTEAFF
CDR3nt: TGTGCCAGCAGTTTTCGGGGGTCGAACACTGAAGCTTTCTTT

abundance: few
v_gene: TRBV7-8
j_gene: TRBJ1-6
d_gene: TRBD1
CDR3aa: CASSPGTGYRNSPLHF
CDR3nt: TGTGCCAGCAGCCCAGGGACAGGGTATCGGAATTCACCCCTCCACTTT

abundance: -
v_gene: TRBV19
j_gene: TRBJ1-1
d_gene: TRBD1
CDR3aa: CASSPFRTGGEAFF
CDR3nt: TGTGCCAGTAGTCCTTTCCGGACAGGCGGGGAAGCTTTCTTT

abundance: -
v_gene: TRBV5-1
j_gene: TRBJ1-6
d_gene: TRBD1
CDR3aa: CASSRLGQGARSPLHF
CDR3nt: TGCGCCAGCAGCCGTCTGGGACAGGGGGCGAGGTCACCCCTCCACTTT

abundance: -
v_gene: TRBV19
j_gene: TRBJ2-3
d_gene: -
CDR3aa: CASSIFFTATSTDTQYF
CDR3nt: TGTGCCAGTAGTATTTTTTTCACAGCCACTAGCACAGATACGCAGTATTTT

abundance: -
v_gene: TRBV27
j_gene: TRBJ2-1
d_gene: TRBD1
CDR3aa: CASSLSARTGGKYNEQFF
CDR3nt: TGTGCCAGCAGTTTATCGGCCCGGACAGGGGGCAAATACAATGAGCAGTTCTTC

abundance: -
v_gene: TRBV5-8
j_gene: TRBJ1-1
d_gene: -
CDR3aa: CASSVSAEAFF
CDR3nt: TGTGCCAGCAGTGTGTCGGCTGAAGCTTTCTTT

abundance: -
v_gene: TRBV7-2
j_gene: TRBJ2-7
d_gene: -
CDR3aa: CASSLARGSSYEQYF
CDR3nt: TGTGCCAGCAGCTTAGCAAGAGGATCCTCCTACGAGCAGTACTTC

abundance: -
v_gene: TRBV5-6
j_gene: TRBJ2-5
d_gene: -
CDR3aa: CASSLPAGETQYF
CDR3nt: TGTGCCAGCAGCTTACCAGCGGGAGAGACCCAGTACTTC

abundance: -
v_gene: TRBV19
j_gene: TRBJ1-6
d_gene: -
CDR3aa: CASSLSQANSPLHF
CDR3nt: TGTGCCAGTAGTCTAAGCCAGGCAAATTCACCCCTCCACTTT

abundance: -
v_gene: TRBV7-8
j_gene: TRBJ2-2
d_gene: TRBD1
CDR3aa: CASSATGSGGELFF
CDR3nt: TGTGCCAGCAGCGCGACAGGGTCGGGCGGGGAGCTGTTTTTT

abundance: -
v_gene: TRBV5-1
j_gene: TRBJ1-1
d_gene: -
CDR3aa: CASSLAGGASTEAFF
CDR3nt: TGCGCCAGCAGCTTGGCCGGGGGGGCAAGCACTGAAGCTTTCTTT

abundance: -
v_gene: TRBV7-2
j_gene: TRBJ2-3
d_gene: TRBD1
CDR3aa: CASSLDRGRVETQYF
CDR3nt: TGTGCCAGCAGCTTAGACAGGGGGCGGGTTGAAACGCAGTATTTT

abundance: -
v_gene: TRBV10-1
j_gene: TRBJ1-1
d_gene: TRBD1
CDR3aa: CASREGAGTEAFF
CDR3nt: TGCGCCAGCAGGGAGGGGGCAGGGACTGAAGCTTTCTTT

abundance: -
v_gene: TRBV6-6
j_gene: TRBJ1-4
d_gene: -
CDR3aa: CASSSRHVRGKLFF
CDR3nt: TGTGCCAGCAGTTCTCGACACGTCCGGGGAAAACTGTTTTTT

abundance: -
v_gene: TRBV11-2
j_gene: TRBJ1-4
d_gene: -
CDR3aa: CASRPVGGGNEKLFF
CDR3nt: TGTGCCAGCAGGCCTGTAGGGGGGGGGAATGAAAAACTGTTTTTT

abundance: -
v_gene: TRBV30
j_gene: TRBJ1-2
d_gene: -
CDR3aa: CAWSATANYGYTF
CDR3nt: TGTGCCTGGAGTGCTACAGCTAACTATGGCTACACCTTC

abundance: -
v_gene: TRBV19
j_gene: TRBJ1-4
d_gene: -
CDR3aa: CASSTGASNEKLFF
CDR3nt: TGTGCCAGTAGCACGGGTGCTAGCAATGAAAAACTGTTTTTT

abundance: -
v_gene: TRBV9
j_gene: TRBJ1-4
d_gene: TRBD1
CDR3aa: CASSADRAATNEKLFF
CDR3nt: TGTGCCAGCAGCGCGGACAGGGCGGCAACTAATGAAAAACTGTTTTTT

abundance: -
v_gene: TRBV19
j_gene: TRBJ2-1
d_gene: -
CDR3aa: CASSIEGRGSEQFF
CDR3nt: TGTGCCAGTAGTATAGAGGGGCGAGGAAGTGAGCAGTTCTTC

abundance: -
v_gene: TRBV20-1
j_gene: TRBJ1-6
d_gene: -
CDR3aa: CSARVGSPLHF
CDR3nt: TGCAGTGCTAGAGTCGGTTCACCCCTCCACTTT

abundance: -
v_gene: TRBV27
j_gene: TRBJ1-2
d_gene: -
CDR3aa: CASSLRGTNGYTF
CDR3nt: TGTGCCAGCAGTTTAAGGGGTACGAATGGCTACACCTTC

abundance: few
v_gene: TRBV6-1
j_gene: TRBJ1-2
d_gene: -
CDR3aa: CASSEVLPLWGYTF
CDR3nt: TGTGCCAGCAGTGAAGTCCTACCTCTCTGGGGCTACACCTTC

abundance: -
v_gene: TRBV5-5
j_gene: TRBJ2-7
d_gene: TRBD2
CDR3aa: CASSFGAGWTYEQYF
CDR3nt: TGTGCCAGCAGCTTTGGAGCGGGGTGGACCTACGAGCAGTACTTC

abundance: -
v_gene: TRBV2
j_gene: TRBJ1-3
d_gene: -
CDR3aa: CASSDPVLGNTIYF
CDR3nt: TGTGCCAGCAGTGACCCAGTGCTGGGAAACACCATATATTTT

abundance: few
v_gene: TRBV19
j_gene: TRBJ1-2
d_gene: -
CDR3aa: CASSMASGFYGYTF
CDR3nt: TGTGCCAGTAGTATGGCGTCAGGGTTCTATGGCTACACCTTC

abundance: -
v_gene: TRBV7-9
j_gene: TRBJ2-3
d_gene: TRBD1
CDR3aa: CASSFGTGVPDTQYF
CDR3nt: TGTGCCAGCAGCTTCGGGACAGGGGTACCAGATACGCAGTATTTT

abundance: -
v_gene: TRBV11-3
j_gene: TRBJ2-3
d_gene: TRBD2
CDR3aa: CASKISGSNTQYF
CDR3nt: TGTGCCAGCAAAATTAGCGGGAGTAATACGCAGTATTTT

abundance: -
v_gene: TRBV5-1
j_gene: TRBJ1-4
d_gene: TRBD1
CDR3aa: CASSLGQGSEKLFF
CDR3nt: TGCGCCAGCAGCTTGGGACAGGGTTCTGAAAAACTGTTTTTT

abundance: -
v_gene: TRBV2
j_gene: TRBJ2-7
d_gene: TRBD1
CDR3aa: CASSEGQGAPYEQYF
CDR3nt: TGTGCCAGCAGTGAAGGGCAGGGGGCGCCTTACGAGCAGTACTTC

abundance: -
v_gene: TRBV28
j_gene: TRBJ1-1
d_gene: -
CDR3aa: CASSVHLTRGLRAFF
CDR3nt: TGTGCCAGCAGTGTCCACCTAACCAGGGGCCTCCGGGCTTTCTTT

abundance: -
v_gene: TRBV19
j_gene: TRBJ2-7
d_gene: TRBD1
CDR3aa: CASNPGQGYEQYF
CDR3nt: TGTGCCAGTAACCCGGGACAGGGCTACGAGCAGTACTTC

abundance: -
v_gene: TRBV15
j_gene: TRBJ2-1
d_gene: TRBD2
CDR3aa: CATSREVASGDISYNEQFF
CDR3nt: TGTGCCACCAGCAGAGAAGTGGCTAGCGGGGATATCTCCTACAATGAGCAGTTCTTC

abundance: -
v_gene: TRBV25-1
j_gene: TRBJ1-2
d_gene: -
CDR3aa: CASSEYTRGENYGYTF
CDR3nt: TGTGCCAGCAGTGAATATACCAGGGGCGAAAACTATGGCTACACCTTC

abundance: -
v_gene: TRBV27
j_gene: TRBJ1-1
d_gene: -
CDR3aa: CASSLSQGPPNTEAFF
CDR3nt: TGTGCCAGCAGTTTATCTCAGGGGCCTCCCAACACTGAAGCTTTCTTT

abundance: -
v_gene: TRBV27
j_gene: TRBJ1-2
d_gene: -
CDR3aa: CASSSDTNYGYTF
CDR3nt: TGTGCCAGCAGTTCTGACACGAACTATGGCTACACCTTC

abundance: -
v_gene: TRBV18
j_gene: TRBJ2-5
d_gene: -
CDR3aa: CASSPPGRETQYF
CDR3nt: TGTGCCAGCTCACCACCGGGGCGTGAGACCCAGTACTTC